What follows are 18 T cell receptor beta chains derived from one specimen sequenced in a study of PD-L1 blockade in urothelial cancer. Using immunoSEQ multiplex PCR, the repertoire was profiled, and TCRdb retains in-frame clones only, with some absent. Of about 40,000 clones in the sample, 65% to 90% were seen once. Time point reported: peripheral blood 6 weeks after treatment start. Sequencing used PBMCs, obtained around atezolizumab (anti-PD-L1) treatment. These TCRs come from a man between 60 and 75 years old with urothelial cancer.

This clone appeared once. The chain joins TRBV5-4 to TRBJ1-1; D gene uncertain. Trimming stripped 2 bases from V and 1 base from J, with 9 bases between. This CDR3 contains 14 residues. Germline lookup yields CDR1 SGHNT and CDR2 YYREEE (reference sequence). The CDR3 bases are TGTGCCAGCAGCTTTGCGGGGAGGAACACTGAAGCTTTCTTT. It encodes CASSFAGRNTEAFF.

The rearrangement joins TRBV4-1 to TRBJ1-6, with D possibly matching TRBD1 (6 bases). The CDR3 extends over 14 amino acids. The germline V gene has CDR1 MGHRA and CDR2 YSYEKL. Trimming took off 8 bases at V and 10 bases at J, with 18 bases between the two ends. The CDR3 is CASGEGDRGSPLHF. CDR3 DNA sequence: TGCGCCAGCGGGGAGGGGGATCGAGGATCACCCCTCCACTTT.

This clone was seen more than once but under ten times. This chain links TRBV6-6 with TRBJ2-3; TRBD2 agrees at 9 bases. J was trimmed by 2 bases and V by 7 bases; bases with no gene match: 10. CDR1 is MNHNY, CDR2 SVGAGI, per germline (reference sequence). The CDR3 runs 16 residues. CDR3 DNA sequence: TGTGCCAGCACCTTACTCGCTAGCGGGGCCACAGATACGCAGTATTTT. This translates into CASTLLASGATDTQYF.

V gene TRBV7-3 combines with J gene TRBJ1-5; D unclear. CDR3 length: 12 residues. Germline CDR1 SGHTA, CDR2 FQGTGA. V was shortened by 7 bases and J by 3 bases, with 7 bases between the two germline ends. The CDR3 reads CASTSFNQPQHF. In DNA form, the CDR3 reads TGTGCCAGCACCAGTTTCAATCAGCCCCAGCATTTT.

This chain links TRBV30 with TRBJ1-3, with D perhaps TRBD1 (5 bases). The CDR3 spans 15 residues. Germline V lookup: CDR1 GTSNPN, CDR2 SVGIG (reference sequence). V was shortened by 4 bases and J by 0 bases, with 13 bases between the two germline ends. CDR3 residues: CAWTRQSLSGNTIYF. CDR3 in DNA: TGTGCCTGGACCCGACAGTCGCTCTCTGGAAACACCATATATTTT.

CDR3 in DNA: TGCGCCAGCCGGGGGACAGGGGGCACAGATACGCAGTATTTT. It yields the protein CASRGTGGTDTQYF. The rearrangement links TRBV5-1 to TRBJ2-3; 10 nucleotides agree with TRBD1. This CDR3 comprises 14 residues. V lost 7 bases, J lost 1 base, and 3 bases stayed unmatched. Germline V gene sequence: CDR1 SGHRS, CDR2 YFSETQ.

Here the CDR3 DNA reads TGCGCCAGCAGCTCCTATAGTACGAACACTGAAGCTTTCTTT. Translation gives CASSSYSTNTEAFF. The rearrangement links TRBV5-1 to TRBJ1-1, with no clear D. Germline CDR1 is SGHRS and CDR2 is YFSETQ. The CDR3 runs 14 residues. The germline V and J ends were trimmed by 3 bases and 1 base, with 10 bases remaining between them.

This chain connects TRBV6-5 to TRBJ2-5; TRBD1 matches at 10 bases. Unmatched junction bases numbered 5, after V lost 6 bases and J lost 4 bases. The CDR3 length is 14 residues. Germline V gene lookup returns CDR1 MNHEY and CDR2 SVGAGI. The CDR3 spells CASRGDRGRETQYF. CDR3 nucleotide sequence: TGTGCCAGCAGGGGGGACAGGGGCCGAGAGACCCAGTACTTC.

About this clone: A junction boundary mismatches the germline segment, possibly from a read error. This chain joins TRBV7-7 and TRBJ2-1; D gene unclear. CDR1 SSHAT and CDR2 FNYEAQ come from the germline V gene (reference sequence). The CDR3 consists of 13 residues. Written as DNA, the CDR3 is TGTGCTAGCAGCCTGACGGTCACCGGGTCTAAGTTCTTC. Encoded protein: CASSLTVTGSKFF.

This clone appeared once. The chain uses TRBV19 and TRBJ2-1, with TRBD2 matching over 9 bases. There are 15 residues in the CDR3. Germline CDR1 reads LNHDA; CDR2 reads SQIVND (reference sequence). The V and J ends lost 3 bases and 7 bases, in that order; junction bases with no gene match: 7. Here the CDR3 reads CASSIIAGGPNEQFF. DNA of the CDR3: TGTGCCAGTAGTATTATTGCGGGAGGGCCTAATGAGCAGTTCTTC.

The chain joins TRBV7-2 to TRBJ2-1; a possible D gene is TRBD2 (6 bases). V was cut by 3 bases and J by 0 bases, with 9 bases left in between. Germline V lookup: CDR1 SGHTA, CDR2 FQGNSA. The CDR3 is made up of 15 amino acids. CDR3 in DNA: TGTGCCAGCAGCTTGATAGCGGTCTCCTACAATGAGCAGTTCTTC. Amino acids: CASSLIAVSYNEQFF.

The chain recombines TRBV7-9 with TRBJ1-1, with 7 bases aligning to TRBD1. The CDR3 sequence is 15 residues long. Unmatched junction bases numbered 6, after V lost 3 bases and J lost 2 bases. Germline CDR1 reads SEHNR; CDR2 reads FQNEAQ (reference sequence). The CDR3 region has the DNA TGTGCCAGCAGCTTCTACCAGGGGGTAAACACTGAAGCTTTCTTT. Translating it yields CASSFYQGVNTEAFF.

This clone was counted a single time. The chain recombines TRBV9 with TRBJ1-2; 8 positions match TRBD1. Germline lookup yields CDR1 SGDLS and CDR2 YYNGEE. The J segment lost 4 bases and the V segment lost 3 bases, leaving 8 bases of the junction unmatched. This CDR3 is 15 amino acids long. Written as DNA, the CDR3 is TGTGCCAGCAGCGCCGCGACAGGGGCTGGCTATGGCTACACCTTC. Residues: CASSAATGAGYGYTF.

The CDR3 loop is CASSQSGIHGYTF. The CDR3 DNA reads TGTGCCAGCAGCCAATCAGGCATTCATGGCTACACCTTC. This chain connects TRBV14 to TRBJ1-2; D remains ambiguous. This CDR3 region has 13 residues. Germline CDR1 is SGHDN and CDR2 is FVKESK. V lost 2 bases to trimming and J lost 6 bases, with 10 bases between them.

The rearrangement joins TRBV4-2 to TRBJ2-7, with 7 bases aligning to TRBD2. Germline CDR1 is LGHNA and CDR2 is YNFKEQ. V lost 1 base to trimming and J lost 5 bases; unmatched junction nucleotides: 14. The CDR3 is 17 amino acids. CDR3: CASSQVVREGLGNEQYF. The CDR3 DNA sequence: TGTGCCAGCAGCCAAGTGGTGAGGGAGGGCCTGGGGAACGAGCAGTACTTC.

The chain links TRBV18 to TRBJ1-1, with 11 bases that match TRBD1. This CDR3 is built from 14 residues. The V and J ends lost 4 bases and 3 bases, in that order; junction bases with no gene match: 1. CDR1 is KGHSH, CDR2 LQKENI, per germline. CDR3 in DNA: TGTGCCAGCTCACGGGGACAGGGGGACACTGAAGCTTTCTTT. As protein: CASSRGQGDTEAFF.

The CDR3 here is CASSPRGERTDTQYF. DNA of the CDR3: TGTGCCAGCAGCCCGCGGGGGGAGCGCACAGATACGCAGTATTTT. The chain combines TRBV4-2 with TRBJ2-3; TRBD2 agrees at 8 bases. Germline values: CDR1 LGHNA, CDR2 YNFKEQ. This CDR3 has 15 residues. J gave up 1 base and V 4 bases, and 4 bases lay outside the gene matches.

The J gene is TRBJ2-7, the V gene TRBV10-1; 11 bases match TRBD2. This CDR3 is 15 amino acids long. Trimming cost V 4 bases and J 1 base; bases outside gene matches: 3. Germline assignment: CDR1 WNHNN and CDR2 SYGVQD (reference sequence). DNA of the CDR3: TGCGCCAGCAGTGTCCTAGCGGGAGGTTCCTACGAGCAGTACTTC. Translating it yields CASSVLAGGSYEQYF.